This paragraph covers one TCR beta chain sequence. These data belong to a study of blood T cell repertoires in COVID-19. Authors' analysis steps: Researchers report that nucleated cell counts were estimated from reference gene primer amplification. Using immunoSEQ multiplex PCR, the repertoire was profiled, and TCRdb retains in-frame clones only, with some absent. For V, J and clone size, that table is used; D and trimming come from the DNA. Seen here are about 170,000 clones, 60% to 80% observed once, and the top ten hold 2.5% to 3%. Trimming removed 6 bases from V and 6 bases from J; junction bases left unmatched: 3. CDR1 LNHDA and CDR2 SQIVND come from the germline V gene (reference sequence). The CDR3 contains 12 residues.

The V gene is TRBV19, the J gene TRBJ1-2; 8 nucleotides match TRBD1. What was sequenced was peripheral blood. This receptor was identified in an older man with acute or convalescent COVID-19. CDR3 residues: CASSWTGNGYTF. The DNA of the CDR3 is TGTGCCAGTAGCTGGACAGGGAATGGCTACACCTTC.